This paragraph covers one T cell receptor (beta chain) sequence. The data derive from a study of blood T cell repertoires in COVID-19. Study context: T cells, B-cell-depleted T cells, or PBMCs provided the cDNA or gDNA that served as material.

Between the trimmed V and J ends, which lost 5 bases and 2 bases, there was a span of 12 bases. The CDR3 covers 14 residues. Per the germline V gene, CDR1 is LNHDA and CDR2 is SQIVND (reference sequence). In the study's own analysis: Reference gene primer amplification gave estimated nucleated cell counts. Libraries were prepared by immunoSEQ multiplex PCR; TCRdb keeps only in-frame clonotypes and omits some of them. The V and J calls and clone size come from that table; D and trimming were worked out from the DNA. This sample has roughly 500,000 clones, with approximately 85% found just once. This clonotype was obtained from a human donor in a cohort sampled during active COVID-19. The gene calls are TRBV19 and TRBJ1-2; D unclear. Sequencing used peripheral blood. The DNA of the CDR3 is TGTGCCAGTAGTTTCGATATTACAAACTATGGCTACACCTTC. It yields the protein CASSFDITNYGYTF.